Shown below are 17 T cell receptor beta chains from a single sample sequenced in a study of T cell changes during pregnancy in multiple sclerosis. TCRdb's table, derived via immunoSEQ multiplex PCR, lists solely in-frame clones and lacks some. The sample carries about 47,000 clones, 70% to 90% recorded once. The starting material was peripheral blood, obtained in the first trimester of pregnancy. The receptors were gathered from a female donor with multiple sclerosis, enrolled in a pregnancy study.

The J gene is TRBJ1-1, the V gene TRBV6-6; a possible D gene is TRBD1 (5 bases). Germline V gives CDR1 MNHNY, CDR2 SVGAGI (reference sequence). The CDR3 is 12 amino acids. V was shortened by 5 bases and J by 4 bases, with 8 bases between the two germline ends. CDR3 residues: CASSRQGTEAFF. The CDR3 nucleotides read TGTGCCAGCAGTCGTCAGGGCACTGAAGCTTTCTTT.

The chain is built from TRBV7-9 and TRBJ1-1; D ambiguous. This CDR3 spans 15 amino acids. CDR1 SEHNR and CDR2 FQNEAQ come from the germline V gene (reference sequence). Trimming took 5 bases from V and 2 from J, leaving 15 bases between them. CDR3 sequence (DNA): TGTGCCAGCAGCCTCTTGACTGCCGATAACACTGAAGCTTTCTTT. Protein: CASSLLTADNTEAFF.

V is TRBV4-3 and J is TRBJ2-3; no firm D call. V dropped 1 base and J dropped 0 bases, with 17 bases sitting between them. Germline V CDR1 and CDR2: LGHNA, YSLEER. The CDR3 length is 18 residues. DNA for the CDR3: TGCGCCAGCAGCCAAGGGGTAAGGCTGGGCCTTAGCACAGATACGCAGTATTTT. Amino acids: CASSQGVRLGLSTDTQYF.

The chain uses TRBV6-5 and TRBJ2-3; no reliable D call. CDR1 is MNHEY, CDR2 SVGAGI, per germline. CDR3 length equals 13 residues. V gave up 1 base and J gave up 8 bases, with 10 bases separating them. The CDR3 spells CASSYLVASTQYF. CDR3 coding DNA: TGTGCCAGCAGTTACTTGGTCGCGAGTACGCAGTATTTT.

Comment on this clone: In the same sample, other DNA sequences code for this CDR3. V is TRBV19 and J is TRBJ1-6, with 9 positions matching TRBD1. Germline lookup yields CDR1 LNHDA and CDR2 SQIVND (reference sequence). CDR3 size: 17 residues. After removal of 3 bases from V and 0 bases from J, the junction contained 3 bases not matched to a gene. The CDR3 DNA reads TGTGCCAGTAGTATTGGGACAGGGAGCTCCTATAATTCACCCCTCCACTTT. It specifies CASSIGTGSSYNSPLHF. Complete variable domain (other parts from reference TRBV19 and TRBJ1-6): DGGITQSPKYLFRKEGQNVTLSCEQNLNHDAMYWYRQDPGQGLRLIYYSQIVNDFQKGDIAEGYSVSREKKESFPLTVTSAQKNPTAFYLCASSIGTGSSYNSPLHFGNGTRLTVT.

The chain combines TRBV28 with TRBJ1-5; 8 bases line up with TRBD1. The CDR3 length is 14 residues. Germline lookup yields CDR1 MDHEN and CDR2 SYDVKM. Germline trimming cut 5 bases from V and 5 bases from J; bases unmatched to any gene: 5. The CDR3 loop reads CASSPGQGYQPQHF. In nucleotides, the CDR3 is TGTGCCAGCAGTCCCGGACAGGGCTATCAGCCCCAGCATTTT. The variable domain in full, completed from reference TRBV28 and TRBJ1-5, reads DVKVTQSSRYLVKRTGEKVFLECVQDMDHENMFWYRQDPGLGLRLIYFSYDVKMKEKGDIPEGYSVSREKKERFSLILESASTNQTSMYLCASSPGQGYQPQHFGDGTRLSIL.

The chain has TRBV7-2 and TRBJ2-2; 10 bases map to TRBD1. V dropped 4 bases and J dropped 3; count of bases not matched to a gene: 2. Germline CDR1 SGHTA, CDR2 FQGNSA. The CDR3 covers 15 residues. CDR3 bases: TGTGCCAGCAGCTCGGGACAGGGGTACACCGGGGAGCTGTTTTTT. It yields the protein CASSSGQGYTGELFF.

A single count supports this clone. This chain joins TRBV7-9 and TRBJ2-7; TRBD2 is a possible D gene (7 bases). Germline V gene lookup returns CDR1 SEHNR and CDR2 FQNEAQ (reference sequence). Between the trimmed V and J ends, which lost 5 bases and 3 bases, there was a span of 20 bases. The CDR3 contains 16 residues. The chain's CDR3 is CASSPSKGGGNYEQYF. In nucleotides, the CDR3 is TGTGCCAGCAGCCCTAGCAAAGGGGGGGGAAACTACGAGCAGTACTTC.

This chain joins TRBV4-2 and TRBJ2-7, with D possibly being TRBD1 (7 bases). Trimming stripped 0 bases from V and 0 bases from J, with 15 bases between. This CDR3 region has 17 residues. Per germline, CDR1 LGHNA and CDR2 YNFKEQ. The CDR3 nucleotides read TGTGCCAGCAGCCAAGAGGCGGGACAGACATACTCCTACGAGCAGTACTTC. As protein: CASSQEAGQTYSYEQYF.

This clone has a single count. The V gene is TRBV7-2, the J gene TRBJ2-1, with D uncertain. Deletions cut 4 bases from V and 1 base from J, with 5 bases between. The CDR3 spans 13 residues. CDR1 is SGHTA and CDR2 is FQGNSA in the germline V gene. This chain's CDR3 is CASSSLSYNEQFF. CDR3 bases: TGTGCCAGCAGCTCACTTTCCTACAATGAGCAGTTCTTC.

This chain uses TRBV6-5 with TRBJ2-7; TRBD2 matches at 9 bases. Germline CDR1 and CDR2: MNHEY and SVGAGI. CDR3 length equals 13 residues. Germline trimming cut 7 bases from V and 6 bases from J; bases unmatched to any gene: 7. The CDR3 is CASTPSGGLEQYF. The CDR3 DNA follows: TGTGCCAGCACTCCCAGCGGGGGGCTCGAGCAGTACTTC.

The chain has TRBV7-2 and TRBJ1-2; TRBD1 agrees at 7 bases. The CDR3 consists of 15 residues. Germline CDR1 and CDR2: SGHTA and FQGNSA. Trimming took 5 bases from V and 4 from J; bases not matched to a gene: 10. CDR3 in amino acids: CASSPLGTASYGYTF. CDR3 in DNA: TGTGCCAGCAGCCCCCTCGGGACAGCTTCCTATGGCTACACCTTC.

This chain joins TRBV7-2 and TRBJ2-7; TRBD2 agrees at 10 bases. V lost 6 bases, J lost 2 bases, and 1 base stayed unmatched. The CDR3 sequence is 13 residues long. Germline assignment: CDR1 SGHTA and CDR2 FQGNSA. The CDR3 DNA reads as TGTGCCAGCAGACTAGCGGGGACCTACGAGCAGTACTTC. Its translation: CASRLAGTYEQYF.

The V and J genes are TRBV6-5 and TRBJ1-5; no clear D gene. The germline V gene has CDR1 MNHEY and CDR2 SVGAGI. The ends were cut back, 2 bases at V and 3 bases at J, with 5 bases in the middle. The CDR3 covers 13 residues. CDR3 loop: CASSYRSNQPQHF. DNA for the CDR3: TGTGCCAGCAGTTACCGTTCCAATCAGCCCCAGCATTTT.

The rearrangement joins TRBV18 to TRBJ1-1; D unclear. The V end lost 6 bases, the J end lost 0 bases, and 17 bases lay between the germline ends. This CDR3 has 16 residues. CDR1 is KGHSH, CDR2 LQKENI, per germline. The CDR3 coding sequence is TGTGCCAGCTCGAGACTACCCAACGATATGAACACTGAAGCTTTCTTT. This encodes CASSRLPNDMNTEAFF.

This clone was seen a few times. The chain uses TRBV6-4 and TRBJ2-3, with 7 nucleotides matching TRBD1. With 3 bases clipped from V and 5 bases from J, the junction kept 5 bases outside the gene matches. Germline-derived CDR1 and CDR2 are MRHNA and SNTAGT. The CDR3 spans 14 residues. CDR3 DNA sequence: TGTGCCAGCAGTGAGGGGGCAGGGGGAGATACGCAGTATTTT. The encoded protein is CASSEGAGGDTQYF.

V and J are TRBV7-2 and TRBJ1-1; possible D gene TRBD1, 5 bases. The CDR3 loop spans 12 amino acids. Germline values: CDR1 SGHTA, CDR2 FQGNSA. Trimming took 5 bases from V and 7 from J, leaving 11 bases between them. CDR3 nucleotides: TGTGCCAGCAGCCAGAGTAGGGGTGAAGCTTTCTTT. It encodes CASSQSRGEAFF.